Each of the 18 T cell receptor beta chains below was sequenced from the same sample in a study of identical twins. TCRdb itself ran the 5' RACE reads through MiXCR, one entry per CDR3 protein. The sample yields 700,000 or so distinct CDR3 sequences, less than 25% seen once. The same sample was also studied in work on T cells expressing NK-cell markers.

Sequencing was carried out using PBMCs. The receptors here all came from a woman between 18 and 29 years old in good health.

For the CDR3, the DNA is TGTGCCAGCAGTTTAAGTCTGGGGAACACTGAAGCTTTCTTT. Protein sequence: CASSLSLGNTEAFF. The V gene is TRBV12-3 or TRBV12-4, the J gene TRBJ1-1, with D unclear. This CDR3 has 14 residues. Trimming left V 2 bases short and J 1 base short, with 8 bases between.

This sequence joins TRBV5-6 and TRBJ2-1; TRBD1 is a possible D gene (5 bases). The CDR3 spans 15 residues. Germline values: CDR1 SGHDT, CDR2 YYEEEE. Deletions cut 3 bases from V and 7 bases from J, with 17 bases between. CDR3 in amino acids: CASSYGGQGRNEQFF. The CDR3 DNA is TGTGCCAGCAGCTATGGTGGGCAGGGTAGAAATGAGCAGTTCTTC.

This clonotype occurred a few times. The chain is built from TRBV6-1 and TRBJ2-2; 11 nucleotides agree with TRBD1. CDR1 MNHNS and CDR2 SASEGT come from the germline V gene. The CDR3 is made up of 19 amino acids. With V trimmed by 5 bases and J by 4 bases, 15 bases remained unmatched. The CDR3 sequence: CASSRLGQGANMPTGELFF. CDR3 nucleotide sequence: TGTGCCAGCAGTCGATTAGGACAGGGGGCGAATATGCCCACCGGGGAGCTGTTTTTT.

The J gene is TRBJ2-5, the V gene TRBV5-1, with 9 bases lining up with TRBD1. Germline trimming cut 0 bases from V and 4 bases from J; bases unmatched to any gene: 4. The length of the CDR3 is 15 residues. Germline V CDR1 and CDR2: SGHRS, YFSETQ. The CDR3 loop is CASSLDRGRGETQYF. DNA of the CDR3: TGCGCCAGCAGCTTGGACAGGGGGCGCGGAGAGACCCAGTACTTC. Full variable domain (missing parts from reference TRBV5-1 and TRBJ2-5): KAGVTQTPRYLIKTRGQQVTLSCSPISGHRSVSWYQQTPGQGLQFLFEYFSETQRNKGNFPGRFSGRQFSNSRSEMNVSTLELGDSALYLCASSLDRGRGETQYFGPGTRLLVL.

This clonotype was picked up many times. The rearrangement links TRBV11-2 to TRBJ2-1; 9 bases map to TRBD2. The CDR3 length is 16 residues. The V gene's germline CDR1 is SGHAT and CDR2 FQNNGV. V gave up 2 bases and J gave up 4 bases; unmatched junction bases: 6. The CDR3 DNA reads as TGTGCCAGCAGCTTATTTAGCGGGAGTACTTACAATGAGCAGTTCTTC. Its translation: CASSLFSGSTYNEQFF.

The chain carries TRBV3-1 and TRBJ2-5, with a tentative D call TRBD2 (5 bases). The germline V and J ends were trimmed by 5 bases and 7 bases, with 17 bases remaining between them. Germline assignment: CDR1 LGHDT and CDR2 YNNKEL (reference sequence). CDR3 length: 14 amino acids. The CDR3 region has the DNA TGTGCCAGCAGCGAAATACGGGCTGAGGGGACCCAGTACTTC. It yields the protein CASSEIRAEGTQYF.

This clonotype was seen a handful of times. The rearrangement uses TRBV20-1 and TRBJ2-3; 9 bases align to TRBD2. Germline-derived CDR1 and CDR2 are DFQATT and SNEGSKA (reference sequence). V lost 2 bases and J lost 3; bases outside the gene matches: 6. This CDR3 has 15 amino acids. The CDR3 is CSARPGTSLTDTQYF. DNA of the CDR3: TGCAGTGCTAGACCCGGGACTAGCCTTACAGATACGCAGTATTTT.

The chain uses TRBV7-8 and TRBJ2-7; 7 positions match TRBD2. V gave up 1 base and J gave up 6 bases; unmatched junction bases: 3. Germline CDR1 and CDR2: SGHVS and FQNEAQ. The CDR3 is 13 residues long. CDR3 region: CASSLVWGGEQYF. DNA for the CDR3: TGTGCCAGCAGCTTAGTATGGGGGGGCGAGCAGTACTTC.

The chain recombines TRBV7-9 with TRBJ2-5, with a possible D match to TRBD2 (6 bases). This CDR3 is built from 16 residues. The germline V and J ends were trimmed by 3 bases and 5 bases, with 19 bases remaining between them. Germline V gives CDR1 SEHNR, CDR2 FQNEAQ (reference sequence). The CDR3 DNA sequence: TGTGCCAGCAGCTTCCCGGGTGACGGGGGTGTGGAGACCCAGTACTTC. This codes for CASSFPGDGGVETQYF.

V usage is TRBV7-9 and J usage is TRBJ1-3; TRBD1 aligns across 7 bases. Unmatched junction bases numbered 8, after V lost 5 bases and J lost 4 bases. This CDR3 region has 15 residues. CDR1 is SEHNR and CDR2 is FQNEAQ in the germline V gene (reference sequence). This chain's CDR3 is CASSMSGTVGNTIYF. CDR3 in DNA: TGTGCCAGCAGCATGTCCGGGACAGTCGGAAACACCATATATTTT.

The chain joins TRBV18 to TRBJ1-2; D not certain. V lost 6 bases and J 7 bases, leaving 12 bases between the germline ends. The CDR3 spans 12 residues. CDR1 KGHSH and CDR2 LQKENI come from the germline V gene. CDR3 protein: CASSGETTGYTF. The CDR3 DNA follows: TGTGCCAGCTCGGGAGAGACTACTGGCTACACCTTC.

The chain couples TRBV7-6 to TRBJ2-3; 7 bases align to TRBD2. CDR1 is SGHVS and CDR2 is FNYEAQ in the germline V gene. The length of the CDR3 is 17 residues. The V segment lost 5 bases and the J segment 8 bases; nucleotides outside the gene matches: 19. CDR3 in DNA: TGTGCCAGCAGCCCTGTTGACTCGCCTAGCGGTCAGCGTACGCAGTATTTT. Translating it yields CASSPVDSPSGQRTQYF.

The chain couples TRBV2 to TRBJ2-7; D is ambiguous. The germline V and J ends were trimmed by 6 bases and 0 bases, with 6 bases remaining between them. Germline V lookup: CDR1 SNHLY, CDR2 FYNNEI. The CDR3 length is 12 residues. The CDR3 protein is CASRVNSYEQYF. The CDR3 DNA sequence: TGTGCCAGCAGGGTAAACTCCTACGAGCAGTACTTC.

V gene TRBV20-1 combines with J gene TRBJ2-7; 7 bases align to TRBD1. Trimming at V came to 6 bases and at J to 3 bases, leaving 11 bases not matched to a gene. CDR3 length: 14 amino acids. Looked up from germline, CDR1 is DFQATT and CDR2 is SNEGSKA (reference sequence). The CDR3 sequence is CSASPGTAVYEQYF. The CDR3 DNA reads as TGCAGTGCCAGCCCCGGGACAGCCGTCTACGAGCAGTACTTC.

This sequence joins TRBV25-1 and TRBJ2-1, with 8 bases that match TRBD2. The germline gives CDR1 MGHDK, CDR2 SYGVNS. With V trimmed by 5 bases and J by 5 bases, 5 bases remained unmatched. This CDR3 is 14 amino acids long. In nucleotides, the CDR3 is TGTGCCAGCAGTAGACTAGCGCTGAACAATGAGCAGTTCTTC. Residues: CASSRLALNNEQFF.

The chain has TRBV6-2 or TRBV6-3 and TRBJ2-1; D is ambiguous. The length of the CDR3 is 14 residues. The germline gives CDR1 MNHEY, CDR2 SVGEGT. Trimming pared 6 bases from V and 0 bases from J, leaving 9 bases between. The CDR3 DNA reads TGTGCCAGCAGGACGACCAGCTCCTACAATGAGCAGTTCTTC. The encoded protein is CASRTTSSYNEQFF.

CDR3 loop: CASSSTSGFGNEQFF. The CDR3 coding sequence is TGCGCCAGCAGCTCCACTAGCGGGTTTGGGAATGAGCAGTTCTTC. The genes are TRBV5-1 and TRBJ2-1; TRBD2 agrees at 9 bases. From germline, CDR1 is SGHRS and CDR2 YFSETQ. CDR3 size: 15 residues. Germline trimming cut 3 bases from V and 7 bases from J; bases unmatched to any gene: 8.

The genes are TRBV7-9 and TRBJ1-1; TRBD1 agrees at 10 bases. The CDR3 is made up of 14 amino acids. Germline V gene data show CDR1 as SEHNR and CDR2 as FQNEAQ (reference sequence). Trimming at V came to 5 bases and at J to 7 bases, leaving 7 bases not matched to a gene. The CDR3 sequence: CASSHGTGANEAFF. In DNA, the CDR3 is TGTGCCAGCAGCCATGGGACAGGGGCGAATGAAGCTTTCTTT.